The clone carrying this T cell receptor beta chain came up many times. Its cognate antigen is unknown. The data belong to a study of T cell repertoires in cytomegalovirus infection. Findings and caveats of the study: Dominating the ex vivo response were TCR beta clonotypes that were CMV-specific and HLA-C-restricted.

This CDR3 region has 13 residues. Trimming pared 8 bases from V and 1 base from J, leaving 12 bases between. In germline, CDR1 is ENHRY, CDR2 SYGVKD. TCRdb reprocessed the reads via MiXCR and lists one record per CDR3 protein. This table holds approximately 730,000 distinct CDR3 sequences, roughly 30% found once. The chain recombines TRBV10-3 with TRBJ2-7, with unresolved D. The source material was cultured PBMCs, sampled from culture after CMV antigen stimulation. The receptor comes from a human donor in good health (CMV status not recorded). Some clones in this sample may be carry-over from other donors' samples. In DNA, the CDR3 is TGTGCCATCTCTGGCGGCCCTTCCTACGAGCAGTACTTC. This encodes CAISGGPSYEQYF.